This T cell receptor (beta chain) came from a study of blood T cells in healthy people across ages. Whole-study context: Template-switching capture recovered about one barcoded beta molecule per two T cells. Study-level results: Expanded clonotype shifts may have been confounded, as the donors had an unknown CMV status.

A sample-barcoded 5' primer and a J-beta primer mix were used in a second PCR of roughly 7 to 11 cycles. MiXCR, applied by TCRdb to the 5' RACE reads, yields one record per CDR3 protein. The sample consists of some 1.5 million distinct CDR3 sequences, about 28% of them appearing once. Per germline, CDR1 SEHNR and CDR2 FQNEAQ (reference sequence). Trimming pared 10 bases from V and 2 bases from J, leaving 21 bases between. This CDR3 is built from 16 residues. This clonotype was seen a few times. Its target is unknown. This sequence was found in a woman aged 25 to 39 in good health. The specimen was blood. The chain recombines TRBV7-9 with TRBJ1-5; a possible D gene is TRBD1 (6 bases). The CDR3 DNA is TGTGCCATCAGTGGGGGGCAGGGCTTTGGCAATCAGCCCCAGCATTTT. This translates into CAISGGQGFGNQPQHF. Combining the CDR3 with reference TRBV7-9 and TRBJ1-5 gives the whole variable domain DTGVSQNPRHKITKRGQNVTFRCDPISEHNRLYWYRQTLGQGPEFLTYFQNEAQLEKSRLLSDRFSAERPKGSFSTLEIQRTEQGDSAMYLCAISGGQGFGNQPQHFGDGTRLSIL.